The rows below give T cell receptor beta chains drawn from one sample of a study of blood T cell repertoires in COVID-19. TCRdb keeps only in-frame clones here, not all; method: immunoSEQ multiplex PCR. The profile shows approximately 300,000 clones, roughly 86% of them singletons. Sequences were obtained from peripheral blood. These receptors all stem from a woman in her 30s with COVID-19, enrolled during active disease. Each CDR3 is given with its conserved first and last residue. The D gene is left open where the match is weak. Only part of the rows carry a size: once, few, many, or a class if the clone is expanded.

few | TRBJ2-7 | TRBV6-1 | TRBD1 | TGTGCCAGCAGTGAAGGGCCCGGGGACAGGGACTACGAGCAGTACTTC | CASSEGPGDRDYEQYF
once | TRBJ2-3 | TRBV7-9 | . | TGTGCCAGCAGCCGCGGATTAGACTTGCCGAACGGGCAGTATTTT | CASSRGLDLPNGQYF
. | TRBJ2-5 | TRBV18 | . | TGTGCCAGCTCACCACCTCAGGGAAAAGAGACCCAGTACTTC | CASSPPQGKETQYF
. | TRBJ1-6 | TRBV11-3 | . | TGTGCCAGACCCGGGTCCAACGGATCCTATAATTCACCCCTCCACTTT | CARPGSNGSYNSPLHF
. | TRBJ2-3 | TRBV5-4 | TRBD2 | TGTGCCAGCAGCTCCTCTTATAGCGGGTCAGATACGCAGTATTTT | CASSSSYSGSDTQYF
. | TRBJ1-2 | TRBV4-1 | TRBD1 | TGCGCCAGCAGCCAACAAGCGGACAGGCACTATGGCTACACCTTC | CASSQQADRHYGYTF
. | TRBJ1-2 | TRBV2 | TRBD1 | TGTGCCCTAAACAGGGACAGGTTGAACTCACATGGCTACACCTTC | CALNRDRLNSHGYTF
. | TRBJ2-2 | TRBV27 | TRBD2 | TGTGCCAGCAGTTTTCGGCTAGCGGGGCCCACCGGGGAGCTGTTTTTT | CASSFRLAGPTGELFF
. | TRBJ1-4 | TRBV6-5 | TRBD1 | TGTGCCAGCACCAACGACAGGGGTAATGAAAAACTGTTTTTT | CASTNDRGNEKLFF
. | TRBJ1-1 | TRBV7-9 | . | TGTGCCAGCAGCTTAGTAGGGACACCTTTAGGGACTGAAGCTTTCTTT | CASSLVGTPLGTEAFF
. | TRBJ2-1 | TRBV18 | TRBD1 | TGTGCCAGCTCACCACCGGGACAGGTAAAGACTGAGCAGTTCTTC | CASSPPGQVKTEQFF
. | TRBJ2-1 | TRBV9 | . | TGTGCCAGCAGCGGCGGTAGAGAGGAGCAGTTCTTC | CASSGGREEQFF
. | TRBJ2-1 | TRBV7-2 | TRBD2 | TGTGCCAGCAGTAGACTAGCGGGGGGTCCTCGGCAGTTCTTC | CASSRLAGGPRQFF
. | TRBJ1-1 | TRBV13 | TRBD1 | TGTGCCAGCAGCTCCAGGGGGCTGGAGAACACTGAAGCTTTCTTT | CASSSRGLENTEAFF
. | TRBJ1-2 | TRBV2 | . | TGTGCCAGCAGTGAGGCCAGGGGTTTTGGCTACACCTTC | CASSEARGFGYTF
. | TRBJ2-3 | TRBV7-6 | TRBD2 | TGTGCCAGCAGCTTAGCGCTGAGGGTTAGCGGGGGGTTTGCCACAGATACGCAGTATTTT | CASSLALRVSGGFATDTQYF
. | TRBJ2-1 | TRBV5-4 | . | TGTGCCAGCAGCCCGCCGGAAAGGAGGGAGCAGTTCTTC | CASSPPERREQFF
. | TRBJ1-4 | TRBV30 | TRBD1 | TGTGCCTGGAGTGTCGGGACAGGTGATGAAAAACTGTTTTTT | CAWSVGTGDEKLFF
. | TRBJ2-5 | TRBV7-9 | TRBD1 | TGTGCCAGCAGCTTAGCCCACGGGACAGGGTGGGAGACCCAGTACTTC | CASSLAHGTGWETQYF
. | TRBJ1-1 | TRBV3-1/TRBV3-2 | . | TGTGCCAGCAGCCAGCCGCGAGGTCTCGTGAGGGGGAACTTT | CASSQPRGLVRGNF
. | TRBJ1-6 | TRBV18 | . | TGTGCCAGCTCACCCGTAGCCCGTGATTCACCCCTCCACTTT | CASSPVARDSPLHF
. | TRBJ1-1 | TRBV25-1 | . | TGTGCCAGCAGTGGTATCACTGAAGCTTTCTTT | CASSGITEAFF
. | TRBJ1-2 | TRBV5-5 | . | TGTGCCAGCAGCTTCGACAGTACCTATGGCTACACCTTC | CASSFDSTYGYTF
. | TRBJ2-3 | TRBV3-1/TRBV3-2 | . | TGTGCCAGCAGCCAGCCGGGACACCGAGGGGCGGATACGCAGTATTTT | CASSQPGHRGADTQYF
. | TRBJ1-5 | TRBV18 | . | TGTGCCAGCTCACGGGGAGGTGGCAATCAGCCCCAGCATTTT | CASSRGGGNQPQHF
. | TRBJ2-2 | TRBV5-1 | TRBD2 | TGCGCCAGCAGCTTGGCCGGGGTAGCGGGGGTAATCACCGGGGAGCTGTTTTTT | CASSLAGVAGVITGELFF
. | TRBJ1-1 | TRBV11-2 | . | TGTGCCAGCAGCTCCTCGGGGGACACTGAAGCTTTCTTT | CASSSSGDTEAFF
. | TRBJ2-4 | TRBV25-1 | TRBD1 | TGTGCCAGCATTATGACAGGGGTGGCCAAAAACATTCAGTACTTC | CASIMTGVAKNIQYF
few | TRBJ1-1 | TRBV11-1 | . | TGTGCCAGCAGCTTAGTTAGCCGCGCTGAAGCTTTCTTT | CASSLVSRAEAFF
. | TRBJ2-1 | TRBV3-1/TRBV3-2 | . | TGTGCCAGCAGCCAGCCCCGTGGGCTTAACAATGAGCAGTTCTTC | CASSQPRGLNNEQFF
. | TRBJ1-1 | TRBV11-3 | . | TGTGCCAGCAGCTCCTTCTTTAACACTGAAGCTTTCTTT | CASSSFFNTEAFF
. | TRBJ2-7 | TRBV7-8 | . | TGTGCCAGCAGGTCTAACCGACAGGATTCCGAGCAGTACTTC | CASRSNRQDSEQYF
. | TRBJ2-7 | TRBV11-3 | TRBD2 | TGTGCCAGCAGCTCCCGACTAGCTCCGAGCGAGCAGTACTTC | CASSSRLAPSEQYF
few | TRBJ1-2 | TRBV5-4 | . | TGTGCCAGCAGCTTAAGGGCGCGGGGTGACTATGGCTACACCTTC | CASSLRARGDYGYTF
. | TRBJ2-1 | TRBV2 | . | TGTGCCAGCAGTGAAGATTGGAGTAGTGGTGAGCAGTTCTTC | CASSEDWSSGEQFF
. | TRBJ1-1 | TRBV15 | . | TGTGCCACCAGCAGAGCTCTATCTGGGGGCCGAGACACTGAAGCTTTCTTT | CATSRALSGGRDTEAFF
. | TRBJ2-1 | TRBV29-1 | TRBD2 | TGCAGCGTTGACGGACTAGCGGGGGCACCAGGCTCCTACAATGAGCAGTTCTTC | CSVDGLAGAPGSYNEQFF
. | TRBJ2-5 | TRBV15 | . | TGTGCCACCAGCTTCTCCCGGAGTGGGGAGACCCAGTACTTC | CATSFSRSGETQYF
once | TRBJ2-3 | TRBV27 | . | TGTGCCAGCAGCAGTACGGGACTCTATACGCAGTATTTT | CASSSTGLYTQYF
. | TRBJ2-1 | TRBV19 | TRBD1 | TGTGCCAGTAGTCCCGACAGGGTAACCTACAATGAGCAGTTCTTC | CASSPDRVTYNEQFF
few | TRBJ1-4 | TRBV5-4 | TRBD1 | TGTGCCAGCAGCCCGGGACAGCTTAATGAAAAACTGTTTTTT | CASSPGQLNEKLFF
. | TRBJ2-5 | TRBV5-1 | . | TGCGCCAGCAAGTGGGGGCCAAGCGCGCAAGAGACCCAGTACTTC | CASKWGPSAQETQYF
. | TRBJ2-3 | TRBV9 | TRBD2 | TGTGCCAGCAGCCCAGGACTAGCGGGGTCCACAGATACGCAGTATTTT | CASSPGLAGSTDTQYF
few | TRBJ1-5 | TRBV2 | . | TGTGCCATCTGGGGGGGTTACAGCAATCAGCCCCAGCATTTT | CAIWGGYSNQPQHF
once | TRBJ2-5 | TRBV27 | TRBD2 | TGTGCCAGCAGTTTCCGGACTAGCGGGGGGACCTCGAGGCAAGAGACCCAGTACTTC | CASSFRTSGGTSRQETQYF
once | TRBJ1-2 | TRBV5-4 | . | TGTGCCAGCAGCACGTCAGACAGGCCCTATGGCTACACCTTC | CASSTSDRPYGYTF
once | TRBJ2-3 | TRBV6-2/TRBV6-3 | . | TGTGCCAGCAGTTACGCGACAGGGAGGACAGATACGCAGTATTTT | CASSYATGRTDTQYF
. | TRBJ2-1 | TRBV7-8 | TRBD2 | TGTGCCAGCAGCTCCCTCGGGCTAGCGGAATACAATGAGCAGTTCTTC | CASSSLGLAEYNEQFF
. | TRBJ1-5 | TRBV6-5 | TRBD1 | TGTGCCAGCAGACGGACAGGGGATCAGCCCCAGCATTTT | CASRRTGDQPQHF
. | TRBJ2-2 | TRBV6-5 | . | TGTGCCAGCAGTTACGCCACACCCGGGGAGCTGTTTTTT | CASSYATPGELFF
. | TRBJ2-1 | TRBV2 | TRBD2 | TGTGCCAGCAAGGAGCGGGGGGGACCCAATGAGCAGTTCTTC | CASKERGGPNEQFF
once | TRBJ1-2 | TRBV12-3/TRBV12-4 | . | TGTGCCAGCAGTTTTGGGGGGATAGGCTACACCTTC | CASSFGGIGYTF